This TCR beta chain was documented in a study of OX40 agonist ivuxolimab in advanced cancers. Turning to the study itself: Patients received ivuxolimab, an agonistic anti-OX40 (CD134) antibody. Of mixed ages from about 20 to 85 and averaging approximately 60 years, the group was 65% to 85% male. There were three patients with partial responses, one having hepatocellular carcinoma and two cutaneous melanoma.

Assay used: immunoSEQ multiplex PCR; TCRdb lists only in-frame clones, some missing. The data show some 47,000 clones, 79% seen once. Germline V gene data show CDR1 as SNHLY and CDR2 as FYNNEI. The CDR3 spans 16 residues. The germline V and J ends were trimmed by 3 bases and 2 bases, with 15 bases remaining between them. The source is an adult with an advanced solid tumor such as melanoma, head and neck, liver or kidney cancer. The sequencing used CD4+ or CD8+ T cells sorted from blood, collected in a trial of the OX40 agonist ivuxolimab. The rearrangement joins TRBV2 to TRBJ2-3; no clear D gene. The CDR3 spells CASSEESALVTDTQYF. As DNA, the CDR3 is TGTGCCAGCAGTGAGGAGTCCGCCCTGGTCACAGATACGCAGTATTTT.